This T cell receptor (beta chain) stems from a study of somatic mutations in cytotoxic T cells in rheumatoid arthritis. General observations from the study: A largest CD8+ clone above 20% of CD8+ cells occurred in about an eighth of the roughly 65 patients.

A remark on this clone: Antigen specificity is unknown.

The germline V gene encodes CDR1 WSHSY and CDR2 SAAADI. V lost 6 bases to trimming and J lost 6 bases; unmatched junction nucleotides: 13. The CDR3 contains 15 residues. Libraries were prepared by immunoSEQ multiplex PCR; TCRdb keeps only in-frame clonotypes and omits some of them. This sample has about 16,000 clones, with just under 80% found just once. The origin of this receptor is an adult with rheumatoid arthritis. The V call is TRBV10-2, the J call TRBJ1-2, with TRBD1 matching 7 bases. Sequenced sample: CD8+ T cells sorted from blood. The CDR3, as DNA: TGCGCCAGCAGGAACGACAGGGCGGGACTTCATGGCTACACCTTC. Translation: CASRNDRAGLHGYTF.